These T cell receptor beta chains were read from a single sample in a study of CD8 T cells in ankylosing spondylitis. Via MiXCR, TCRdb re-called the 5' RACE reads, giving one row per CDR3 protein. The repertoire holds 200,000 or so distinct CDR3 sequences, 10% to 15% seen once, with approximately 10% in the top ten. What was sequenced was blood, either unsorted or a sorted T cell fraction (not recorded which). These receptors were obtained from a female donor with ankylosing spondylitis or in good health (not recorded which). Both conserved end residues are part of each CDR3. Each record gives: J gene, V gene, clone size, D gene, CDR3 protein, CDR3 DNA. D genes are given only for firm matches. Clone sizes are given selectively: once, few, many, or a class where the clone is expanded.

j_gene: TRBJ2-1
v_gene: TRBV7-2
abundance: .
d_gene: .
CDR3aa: CASSMALRGEQFF
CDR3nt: TGTGCCAGCAGCATGGCTCTCCGGGGTGAGCAGTTCTTC

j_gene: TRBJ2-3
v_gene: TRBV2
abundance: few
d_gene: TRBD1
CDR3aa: CASTRGRGGRTDTQYF
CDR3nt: TGTGCCAGCACCCGAGGCCGAGGGGGCAGGACAGATACGCAGTATTTT

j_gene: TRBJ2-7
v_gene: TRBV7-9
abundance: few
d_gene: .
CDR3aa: CASSPFSYEQCF
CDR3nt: TGTGCCAGCAGTCCATTTTCCTACGAGCAGTGCTTC

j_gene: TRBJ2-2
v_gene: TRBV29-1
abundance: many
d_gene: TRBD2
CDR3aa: CSVRLAGQVTGELFF
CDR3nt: TGCAGCGTCCGACTAGCGGGACAGGTCACCGGGGAGCTGTTTTTT

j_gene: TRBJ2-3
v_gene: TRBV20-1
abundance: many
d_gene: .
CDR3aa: CSAVRDTSTDTQYF
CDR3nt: TGCAGTGCTGTCCGGGACACGAGCACAGATACGCAGTATTTT

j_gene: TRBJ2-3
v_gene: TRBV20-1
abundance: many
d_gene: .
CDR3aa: CSARDGGDTQYF
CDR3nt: TGCAGTGCTAGAGATGGGGGCGATACGCAGTATTTT

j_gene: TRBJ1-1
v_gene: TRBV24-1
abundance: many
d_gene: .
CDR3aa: CATRFGAEAFF
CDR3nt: TGTGCCACCAGGTTTGGGGCTGAAGCTTTCTTT

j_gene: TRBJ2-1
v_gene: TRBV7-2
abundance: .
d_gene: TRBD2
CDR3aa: CASSPYSGSTNEQFF
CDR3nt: TGTGCCAGCAGCCCCTACAGCGGGAGTACTAATGAGCAGTTCTTC

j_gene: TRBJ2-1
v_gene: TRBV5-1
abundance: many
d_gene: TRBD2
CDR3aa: CASSSERETYNEQFF
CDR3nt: TGCGCCAGCAGCTCGGAGCGGGAGACTTACAATGAGCAGTTCTTC

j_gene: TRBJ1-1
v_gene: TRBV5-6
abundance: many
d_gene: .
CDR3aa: CASSLDRALNTEAFF
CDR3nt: TGTGCCAGCAGCTTGGATAGGGCCTTGAACACTGAAGCTTTCTTT

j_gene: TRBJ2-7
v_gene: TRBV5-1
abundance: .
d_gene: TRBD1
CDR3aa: CASSQGQGSLHEQYF
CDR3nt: TGCGCCAGCAGCCAAGGACAGGGAAGCCTCCACGAGCAGTACTTC

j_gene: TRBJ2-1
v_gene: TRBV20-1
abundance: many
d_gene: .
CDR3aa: CSARATSSRRANEQFF
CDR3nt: TGCAGTGCTAGAGCTACCTCCAGTCGGAGGGCGAATGAGCAGTTCTTC

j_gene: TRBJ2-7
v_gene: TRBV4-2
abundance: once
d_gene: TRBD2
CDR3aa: CASSQESRTSQVYEQYF
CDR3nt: TGTGCCAGCAGCCAAGAGTCTAGGACTAGCCAAGTGTACGAGCAGTACTTC

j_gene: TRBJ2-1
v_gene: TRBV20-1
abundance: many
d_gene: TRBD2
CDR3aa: CSARGGLMSYNEQFF
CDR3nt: TGCAGTGCTAGAGGGGGACTAATGTCCTACAATGAGCAGTTCTTC

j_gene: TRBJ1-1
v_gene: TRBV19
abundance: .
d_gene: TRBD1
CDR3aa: CASSRRTGIVDFF
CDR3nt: TGTGCCAGTAGTAGGAGGACAGGGATCGTCGATTTCTTT

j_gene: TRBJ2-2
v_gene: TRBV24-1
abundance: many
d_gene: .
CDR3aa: CATRYGGELFF
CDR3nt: TGTGCCACCAGGTACGGCGGGGAGCTGTTTTTT

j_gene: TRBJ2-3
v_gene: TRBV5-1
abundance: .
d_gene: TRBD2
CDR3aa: CASSLAGLAGPSTDTQYF
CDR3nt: TGCGCCAGCAGCTTGGCGGGACTAGCGGGGCCCAGCACAGATACGCAGTATTTT

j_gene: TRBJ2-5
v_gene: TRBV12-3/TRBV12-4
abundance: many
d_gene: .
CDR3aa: CASSLGSGETQYF
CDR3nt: TGTGCCAGCAGTTTAGGAAGCGGAGAGACCCAGTACTTC

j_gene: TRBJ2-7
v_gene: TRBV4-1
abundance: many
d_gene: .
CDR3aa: CASSPRSWDRNEQYF
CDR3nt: TGCGCCAGCAGCCCCCGGAGCTGGGATAGGAACGAGCAGTACTTC

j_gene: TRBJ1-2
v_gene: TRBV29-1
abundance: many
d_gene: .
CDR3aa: CSVELGGGYGYTF
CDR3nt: TGCAGCGTTGAATTAGGGGGTGGCTATGGCTACACCTTC

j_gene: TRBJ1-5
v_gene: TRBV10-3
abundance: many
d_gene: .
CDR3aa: CAISESGNNQPQHF
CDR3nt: TGTGCCATCAGTGAGTCGGGAAACAATCAGCCCCAGCATTTT

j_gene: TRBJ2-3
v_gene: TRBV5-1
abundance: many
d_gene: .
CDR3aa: CASSLWGQSTDTQYF
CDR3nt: TGCGCCAGCAGCTTGTGGGGCCAGAGCACAGATACGCAGTATTTT

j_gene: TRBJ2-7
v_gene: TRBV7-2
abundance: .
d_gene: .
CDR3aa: CASSLERGSYEQYF
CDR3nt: TGTGCCAGCAGCTTAGAACGAGGGTCCTACGAGCAGTACTTC

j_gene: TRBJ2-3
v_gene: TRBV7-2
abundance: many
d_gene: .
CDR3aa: CASSFFGTDTQYF
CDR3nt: TGTGCCAGCAGCTTCTTTGGTACAGATACGCAGTATTTT

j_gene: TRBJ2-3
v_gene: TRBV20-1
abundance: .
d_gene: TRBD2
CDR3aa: CSARGGSSTDTQYF
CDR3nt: TGCAGTGCTAGGGGGGGGTCTAGCACAGATACGCAGTATTTT

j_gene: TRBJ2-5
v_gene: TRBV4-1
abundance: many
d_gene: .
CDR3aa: CASSPQGHETQYF
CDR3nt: TGCGCCAGCAGCCCGCAGGGGCACGAGACCCAGTACTTC

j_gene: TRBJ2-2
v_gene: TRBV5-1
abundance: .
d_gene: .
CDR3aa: CASSLGGQNTGELFF
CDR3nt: TGCGCCAGCAGCTTGGGGGGACAGAACACCGGGGAGCTGTTTTTT

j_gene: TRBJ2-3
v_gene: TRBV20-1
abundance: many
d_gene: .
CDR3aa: CSASHQGPDTQYF
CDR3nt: TGCAGTGCTAGTCACCAGGGGCCAGATACGCAGTATTTT

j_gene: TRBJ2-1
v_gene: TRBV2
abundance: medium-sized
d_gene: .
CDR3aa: CASSRSGPRGSYNEQFF
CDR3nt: TGTGCCAGCAGCCGATCGGGCCCGCGGGGCTCCTACAATGAGCAGTTCTTC

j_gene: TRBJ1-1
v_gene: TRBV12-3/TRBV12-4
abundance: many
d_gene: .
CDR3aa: CASFPGGSTEAFF
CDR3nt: TGTGCCAGCTTCCCTGGGGGCTCCACTGAAGCTTTCTTT

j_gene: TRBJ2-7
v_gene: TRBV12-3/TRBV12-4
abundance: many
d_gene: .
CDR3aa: CASSSGAPFYEQYF
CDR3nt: TGTGCCAGCAGTTCCGGGGCACCTTTCTACGAGCAGTACTTC

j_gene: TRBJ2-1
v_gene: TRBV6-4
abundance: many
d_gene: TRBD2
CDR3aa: CASSDASGGNEQFF
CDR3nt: TGTGCCAGCAGTGACGCTAGCGGGGGGAATGAGCAGTTCTTC

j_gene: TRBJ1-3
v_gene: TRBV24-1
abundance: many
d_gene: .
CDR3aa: CATLLGTGNTIYF
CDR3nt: TGTGCCACCCTTCTGGGGACTGGAAACACCATATATTTT

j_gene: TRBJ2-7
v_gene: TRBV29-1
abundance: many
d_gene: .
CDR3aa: CSVAIGGSEYEQYF
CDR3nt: TGCAGCGTTGCCATAGGGGGATCGGAGTACGAGCAGTACTTC

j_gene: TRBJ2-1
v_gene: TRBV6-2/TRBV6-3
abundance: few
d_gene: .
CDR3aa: CATLESVLHEQFF
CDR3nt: TGTGCCACCCTCGAGTCGGTTCTGCATGAGCAGTTCTTC

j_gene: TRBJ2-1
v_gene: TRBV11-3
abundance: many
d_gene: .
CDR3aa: CASSLVIRGRVDEQFF
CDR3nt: TGTGCCAGCAGCTTAGTCATCCGAGGCAGGGTCGATGAGCAGTTCTTC

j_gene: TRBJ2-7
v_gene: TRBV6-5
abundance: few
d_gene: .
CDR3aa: CASSYSGGASYEQYF
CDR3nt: TGTGCCAGCAGTTATTCCGGGGGCGCCTCCTACGAGCAGTACTTC

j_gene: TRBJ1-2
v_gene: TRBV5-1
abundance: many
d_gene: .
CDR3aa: CASSLVRPEYGYTF
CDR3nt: TGCGCCAGCAGCTTGGTCCGGCCGGAATATGGCTACACCTTC

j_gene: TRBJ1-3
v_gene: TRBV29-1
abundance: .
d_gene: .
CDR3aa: CSVGQPGNTIYF
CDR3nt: TGCAGCGTTGGACAGCCTGGAAACACCATATATTTT